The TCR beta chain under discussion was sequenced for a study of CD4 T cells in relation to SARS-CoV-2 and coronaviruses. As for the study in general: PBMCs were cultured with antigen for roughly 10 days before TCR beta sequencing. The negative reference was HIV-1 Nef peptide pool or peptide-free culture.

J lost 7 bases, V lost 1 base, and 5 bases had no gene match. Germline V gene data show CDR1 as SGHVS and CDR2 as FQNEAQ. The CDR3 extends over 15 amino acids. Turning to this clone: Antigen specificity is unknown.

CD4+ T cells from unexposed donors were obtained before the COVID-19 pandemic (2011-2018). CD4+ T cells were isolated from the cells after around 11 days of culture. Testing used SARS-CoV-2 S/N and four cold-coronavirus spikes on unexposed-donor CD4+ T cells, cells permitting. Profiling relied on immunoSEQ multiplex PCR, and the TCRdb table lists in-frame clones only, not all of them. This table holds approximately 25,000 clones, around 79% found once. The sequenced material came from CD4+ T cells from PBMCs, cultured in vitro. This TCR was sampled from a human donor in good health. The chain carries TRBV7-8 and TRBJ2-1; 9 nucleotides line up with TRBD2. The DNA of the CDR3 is TGTGCCAGCAGCTTAGTTGCGGGAGGGCCTAATGAGCAGTTCTTC. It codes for CASSLVAGGPNEQFF.